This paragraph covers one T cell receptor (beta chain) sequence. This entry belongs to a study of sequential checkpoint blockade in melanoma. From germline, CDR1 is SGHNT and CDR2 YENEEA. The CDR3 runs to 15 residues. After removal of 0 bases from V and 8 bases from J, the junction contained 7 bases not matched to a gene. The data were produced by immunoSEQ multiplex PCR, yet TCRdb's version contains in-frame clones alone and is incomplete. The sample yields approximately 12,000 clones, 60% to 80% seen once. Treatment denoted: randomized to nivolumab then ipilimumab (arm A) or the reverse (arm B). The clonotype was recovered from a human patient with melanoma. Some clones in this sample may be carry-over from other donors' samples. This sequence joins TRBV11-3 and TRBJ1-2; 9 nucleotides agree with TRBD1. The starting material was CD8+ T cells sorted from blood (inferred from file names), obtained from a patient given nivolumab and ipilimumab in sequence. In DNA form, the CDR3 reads TGTGCCAGCAGCTTAGACCAGGACAGGGGTGGAGGCTACACCTTC. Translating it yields CASSLDQDRGGGYTF. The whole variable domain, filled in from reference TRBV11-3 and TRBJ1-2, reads EAGVVQSPRYKIIEKKQPVAFWCNPISGHNTLYWYLQNLGQGPELLIRYENEEAVDDSQLPKDRFSAERLKGVDSTLKIQPAELGDSAVYLCASSLDQDRGGGYTFGSGTRLTVV.